Given below is one T cell receptor beta chain in context. In the original workflow: It was from reference gene primer amplification that nucleated cell counts were estimated. Data came from immunoSEQ multiplex PCR; TCRdb stores just in-frame clones and leaves some out. The V and J calls and clone size are taken from that table; D and trimming were inferred from the DNA. Of about 78,000 clones listed, 90% are singletons. These data are taken from a study of blood T cell repertoires in COVID-19. The CDR3 is made up of 14 amino acids. Trimming removed 5 bases from V and 3 bases from J; junction bases left unmatched: 6. Germline lookup yields CDR1 SGHKS and CDR2 YYEKEE (reference sequence).

This TCR derives from an elderly woman with acute or convalescent COVID-19. The rearrangement joins TRBV5-5 to TRBJ2-5; 8 nucleotides line up with TRBD2. The sample was peripheral blood. The CDR3 loop is CASRAGTREETQYF. The CDR3 DNA follows: TGTGCCAGCAGAGCCGGGACTAGAGAAGAGACCCAGTACTTC.